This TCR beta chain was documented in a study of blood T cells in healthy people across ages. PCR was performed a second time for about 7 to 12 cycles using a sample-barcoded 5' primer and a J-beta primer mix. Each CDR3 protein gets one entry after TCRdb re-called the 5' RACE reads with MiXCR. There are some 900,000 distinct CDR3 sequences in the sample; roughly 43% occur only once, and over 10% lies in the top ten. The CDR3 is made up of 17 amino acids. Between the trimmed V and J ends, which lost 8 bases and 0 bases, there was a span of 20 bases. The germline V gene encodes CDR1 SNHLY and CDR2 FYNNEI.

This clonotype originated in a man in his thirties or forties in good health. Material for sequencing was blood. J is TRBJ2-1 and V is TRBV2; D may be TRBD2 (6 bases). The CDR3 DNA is TGTGCCAGCGGAAGACGGGCGGGGTATGCCTCCTACAATGAGCAGTTCTTC. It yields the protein CASGRRAGYASYNEQFF.